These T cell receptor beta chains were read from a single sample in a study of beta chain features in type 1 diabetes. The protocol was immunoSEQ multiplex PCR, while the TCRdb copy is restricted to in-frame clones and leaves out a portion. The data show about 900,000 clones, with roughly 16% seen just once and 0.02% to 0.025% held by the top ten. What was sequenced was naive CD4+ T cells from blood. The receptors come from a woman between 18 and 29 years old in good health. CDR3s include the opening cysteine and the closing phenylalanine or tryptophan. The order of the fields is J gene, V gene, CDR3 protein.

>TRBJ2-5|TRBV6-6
CASIHGRPGETQYF
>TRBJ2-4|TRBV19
CASSMETGLGSAKNIQYF
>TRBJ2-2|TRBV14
CASSQDVGRTGELFF
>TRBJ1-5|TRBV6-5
CASSYAWTGDQPQHF
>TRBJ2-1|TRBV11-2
CASSFAPRGNEQFF
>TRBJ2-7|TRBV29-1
CSVEKATSGRRGEQYF
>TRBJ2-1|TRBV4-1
CASSLWTSGIYNEQFF
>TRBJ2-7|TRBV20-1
CNLSDRYEQYF
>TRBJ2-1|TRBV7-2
CASSSGQTYNEQFF
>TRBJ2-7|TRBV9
CASSVSRTSGRISYEQYF
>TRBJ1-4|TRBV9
CASSPDPVISDEKLFF
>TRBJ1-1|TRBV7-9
CASNIGAQGTEAFF
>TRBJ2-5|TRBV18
CASSPIPSQETQYF
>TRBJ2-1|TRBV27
CASRSTSGRARNEQFF
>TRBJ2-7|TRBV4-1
CASSQVGTIEQYF
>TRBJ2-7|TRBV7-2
CASSTSGSYEQYF
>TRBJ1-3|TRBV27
CASSPLSGFGGNTIYF
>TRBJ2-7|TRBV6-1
CASSEFEFSYEQYF
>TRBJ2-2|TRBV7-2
CASSQTHRHTGELFF
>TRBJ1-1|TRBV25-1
CASSSNRGRVPFF
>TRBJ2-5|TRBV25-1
CASSEYGWGRGETQYF
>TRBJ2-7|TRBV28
CASSSQGSRTPYEQYF
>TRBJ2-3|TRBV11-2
CASSNTLAGGPRTLDTQYF
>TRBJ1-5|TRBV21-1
CASSPSQFHQPQHF
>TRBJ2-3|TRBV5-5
CASSDMTGDTQYF
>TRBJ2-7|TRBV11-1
CASSLARIDEQYF
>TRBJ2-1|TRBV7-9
CASSPQASYNEQFF
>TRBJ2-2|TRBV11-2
CASSPLLGTGELFF
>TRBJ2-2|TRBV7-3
CASSLTKTDGELFF
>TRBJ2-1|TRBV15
CATSRVGYNEQFF
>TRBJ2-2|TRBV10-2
CASSDPPNTGELFF
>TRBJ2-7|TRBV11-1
CASSRWTDPYEQYF
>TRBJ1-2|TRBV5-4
CASSLAQGHYGYTF
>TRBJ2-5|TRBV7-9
CASSLPTWRQETQYF
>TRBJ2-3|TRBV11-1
CASSTGGFTDTQYF
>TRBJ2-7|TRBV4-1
CASSQDRDGSYEQYF
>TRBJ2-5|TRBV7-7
CASSQDSVATQYF